This T cell receptor beta chain is drawn from a study of blood T cell repertoires in COVID-19. Study in general: Some COVID-19 samples were acute and others convalescent; all came from the United States, Italy and Spain.

The ends lost 4 bases at V and 6 bases at J; junction bases unmatched: 6. Germline V gene lookup returns CDR1 LNHNV and CDR2 YYDKDF (reference sequence). CDR3 length: 14 residues. This clone is a singleton in its sample. In the authors' workflow: The authors estimated nucleated cell counts from reference gene primer amplification. TCRdb's copy holds only in-frame clones and misses some; the assay was immunoSEQ multiplex PCR. From that table come the V and J calls and clone size; the DNA was used to work out D and trimming. The sample contains under 300,000 clones, 75% to 90% of which appear only once.

Sequencing input: peripheral blood. The TCR sequence derives from an older woman with active or convalescent COVID-19. The V gene is TRBV15, the J gene TRBJ2-1; 7 bases fit TRBD2. The CDR3 spells CATSKWGGVNEQFF. CDR3 nucleotides: TGTGCCACCAGCAAGTGGGGGGGGGTCAATGAGCAGTTCTTC.